This T cell receptor (beta chain) was found in a study of blood T cell repertoires in COVID-19. Trimming removed 0 bases at V and 3 bases at J, with 15 bases between. CDR1 and CDR2 from the germline V gene are ENHRY and SYGVKD. CDR3 length equals 16 residues. In Cohort 3, a recovered donor had either two negative PCRs, clearance, or symptom resolution. Only in-frame clones appear in the TCRdb table, and some are missing; sequencing was by immunoSEQ multiplex PCR. The data show 250,000 to 300,000 clones, 85% to 90% seen once. The TCR comes from a man aged 18 to 30 who had recovered from COVID-19. What was sequenced was PBMCs or T cells enriched from blood (not recorded which). The chain combines TRBV10-3 with TRBJ2-7; D gene uncertain. CDR3 coding DNA: TGTGCCATCAGTGAGTCCCCCTTTGGTCAGAACTACGAGCAGTACTTC. It yields the protein CAISESPFGQNYEQYF.